The 12 T cell receptor beta chains below come from one sample, sequenced in a study of blood T cell repertoires in COVID-19. Sequencing was performed with immunoSEQ multiplex PCR; in TCRdb, only in-frame clones are kept and a portion is missing. Altogether approximately 200,000 clones are present, 75% to 90% being singletons, with the ten largest covering approximately 2.3%. Sequencing was done on a sample of peripheral blood. These receptors came from a man aged 65 to 85 with active or convalescent COVID-19.

The chain uses TRBV7-2 and TRBJ2-3, with unresolved D. The CDR3 extends over 12 amino acids. V lost 3 bases and J 4 bases, leaving 5 bases between the germline ends. Germline CDR1 is SGHTA and CDR2 is FQGNSA. In nucleotides, the CDR3 is TGTGCCAGCAGCTTCCAGGCAGATACGCAGTATTTT. Protein: CASSFQADTQYF. The whole variable domain, filled in from reference TRBV7-2 and TRBJ2-3, reads GAGVSQSPSNKVTEKGKDVELRCDPISGHTALYWYRQSLGQGLEFLIYFQGNSAPDKSGLPSDRFSAERTGGSVSTLTIQRTQQEDSAVYLCASSFQADTQYFGPGTRLTVL.

The rearrangement links TRBV5-4 to TRBJ2-2, with TRBD2 matching 10 bases. There are 16 residues in the CDR3. Germline CDR1 reads SGHNT; CDR2 reads YYREEE (reference sequence). V lost 1 base to trimming and J lost 2 bases; unmatched junction nucleotides: 2. The CDR3, as DNA: TGTGCCAGCAGCTTGCCTAGCGGGGGCAACACCGGGGAGCTGTTTTTT. It codes for CASSLPSGGNTGELFF.

The V call is TRBV27, the J call TRBJ1-2, with TRBD1 matching over 8 bases. Germline V gene data show CDR1 as MNHEY and CDR2 as SMNVEV (reference sequence). V was pared by 2 bases and J by 4 bases, with 3 bases of the junction left unmatched. The CDR3 extends over 14 amino acids. CDR3 sequence (DNA): TGTGCCAGCAGTTTACCAGGGGGCTGCTATGGCTACACCTTC. As protein: CASSLPGGCYGYTF.

This clone was seen at least ten times. In the same sample, other DNA sequences code for this CDR3. The rearrangement links TRBV6-5 to TRBJ2-3; 12 positions agree with TRBD2. This CDR3 spans 14 amino acids. Germline loops: CDR1 MNHEY, CDR2 SVGAGI. Trimming removed 7 bases from V and 6 bases from J; junction bases left unmatched: 5. CDR3 sequence (DNA): TGTGCCAGCAATAGACTAGCGGGAGCTGATACGCAGTATTTT. Encoded protein: CASNRLAGADTQYF.

This chain joins TRBV5-4 and TRBJ2-5; D may be TRBD1 (6 bases). The CDR3 has 15 amino acids. Germline-derived CDR1 and CDR2 are SGHNT and YYREEE (reference sequence). The V gene lost 0 bases and the J gene lost 3 bases, with 12 bases spanning the gap. CDR3 amino acids: CASSLVGTPKETQYF. CDR3 bases: TGTGCCAGCAGCTTGGTTGGGACACCAAAAGAGACCCAGTACTTC.

The chain employs TRBV6-5 and TRBJ2-2, with 8 positions matching TRBD1. Germline V gives CDR1 MNHEY, CDR2 SVGAGI. The CDR3 contains 15 residues. V was clipped by 6 bases and J by 3 bases; unmatched bases: 6. The CDR3 spells CASSSDREYTGELFF. DNA of the CDR3: TGTGCCAGCAGCTCGGACAGGGAGTACACCGGGGAGCTGTTTTTT.

The gene calls are TRBV7-2 and TRBJ2-2; D call uncertain. Looked up from germline, CDR1 is SGHTA and CDR2 is FQGNSA. Trimming cost V 2 bases and J 1 base, with 11 bases left between them. The CDR3 sequence is 16 residues long. The CDR3, as DNA: TGTGCCAGCAGCTTAAGAACAGTCCTGAACACCGGGGAGCTGTTTTTT. Protein sequence: CASSLRTVLNTGELFF.

The rearrangement joins TRBV15 to TRBJ1-4; 8 bases align to TRBD1. V lost 3 bases to trimming and J lost 5 bases; unmatched junction nucleotides: 8. The CDR3 runs to 16 residues. Looked up from germline, CDR1 is LNHNV and CDR2 is YYDKDF (reference sequence). For the CDR3, the DNA is TGTGCCACCAGCAGTGGGACAGGACTACGGAATGAAAAACTGTTTTTT. It is translated as CATSSGTGLRNEKLFF.

The chain combines TRBV7-8 with TRBJ1-5; the D gene is possibly TRBD1 (6 bases). This CDR3 has 13 residues. Trimming left V 5 bases short and J 6 bases short, with 11 bases between. CDR1 is SGHVS and CDR2 is FQNEAQ in the germline V gene. CDR3 loop: CASSPTGIQPQHF. The CDR3 DNA is TGTGCCAGCAGCCCAACAGGGATTCAGCCCCAGCATTTT. Complete variable domain (other parts from reference TRBV7-8 and TRBJ1-5): GAGVSQSPRYKVAKRGQDVALRCDPISGHVSLFWYQQALGQGPEFLTYFQNEAQLDKSGLPSDRFFAERPEGSVSTLKIQRTQQEDSAVYLCASSPTGIQPQHFGDGTRLSIL.

The V and J genes are TRBV5-6 and TRBJ2-2, with 8 nucleotides matching TRBD2. This CDR3 is 14 amino acids long. V dropped 0 bases and J dropped 7; count of bases not matched to a gene: 2. The germline gives CDR1 SGHDT, CDR2 YYEEEE. CDR3 bases: TGTGCCAGCAGCTTGGTTGGGACTAGCGGGGAGCTGTTTTTT. Protein: CASSLVGTSGELFF.

The V and J genes are TRBV7-2 and TRBJ2-3; 9 positions agree with TRBD1. The CDR3 sequence is 16 residues long. Germline loops: CDR1 SGHTA, CDR2 FQGNSA. J lost 4 bases, V lost 7 bases, and 12 bases had no gene match. The CDR3 coding sequence is TGTGCCAGCACCCCGAACCTACAGGGGGCAGCAGATACGCAGTATTTT. Amino acid sequence: CASTPNLQGAADTQYF.

The V gene is TRBV15, the J gene TRBJ2-1, with 12 bases matching TRBD1. Germline-derived CDR1 and CDR2 are LNHNV and YYDKDF (reference sequence). With V trimmed by 3 bases and J by 2 bases, 23 bases remained unmatched. This CDR3 comprises 23 residues. CDR3 DNA: TGTGCCACCAGCAGGAGGGGGACAGGGGGCGCGGGCATAGTGTTTAGGGCCTACAATGAGCAGTTCTTC. This gives the protein CATSRRGTGGAGIVFRAYNEQFF.